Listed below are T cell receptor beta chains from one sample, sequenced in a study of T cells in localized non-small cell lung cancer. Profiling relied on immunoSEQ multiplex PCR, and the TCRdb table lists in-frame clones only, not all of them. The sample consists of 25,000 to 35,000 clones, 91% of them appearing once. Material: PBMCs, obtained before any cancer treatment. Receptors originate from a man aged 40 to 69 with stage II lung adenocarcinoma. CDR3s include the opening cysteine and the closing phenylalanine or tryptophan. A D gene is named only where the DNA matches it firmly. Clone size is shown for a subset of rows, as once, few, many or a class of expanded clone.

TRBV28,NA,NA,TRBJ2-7,TGTGCCAGCAGTTTACAACTCTCCTACGAGCAGTACTTC,CASSLQLSYEQYF
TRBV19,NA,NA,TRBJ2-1,TGTGCCAGTACGGGGCACAATGAGCAGTTCTTC,CASTGHNEQFF
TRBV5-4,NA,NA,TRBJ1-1,TGTGCCAGCTCCGGGGGGCAGGGTGAAGCTTTCTTT,CASSGGQGEAFF
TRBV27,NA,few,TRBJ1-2,TGTGCCAGCAGTCCCTGGGGTGGGAACCTTTATGGCTACACCTTC,CASSPWGGNLYGYTF
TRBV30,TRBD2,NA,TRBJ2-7,TGTGCCTGGAGGCTAGCGGCCTACTCCTACGAGCAGTACTTC,CAWRLAAYSYEQYF
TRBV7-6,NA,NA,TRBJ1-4,TGTGCCAGCAGCTTAGGGGGGGCGGGCGAAAAACTGTTTTTT,CASSLGGAGEKLFF
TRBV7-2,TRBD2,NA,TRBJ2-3,TGTGCCAGCAGCTTAATACCCGGGACTAGCGGCGCAGATACGCAGTATTTT,CASSLIPGTSGADTQYF
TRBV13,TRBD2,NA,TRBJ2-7,TGTGCCAGCAGCTTCCCTAGCGGGAGTGGACACGAGCAGTACTTC,CASSFPSGSGHEQYF
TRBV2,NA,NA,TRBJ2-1,TGTGCCAGCAGTGTGGAGCCGAGCTCCTACAATGAGCAGTTCTTC,CASSVEPSSYNEQFF
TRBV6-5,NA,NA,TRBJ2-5,TGTGCCAGCAGGGAACTAGAGACCCAGTACTTC,CASRELETQYF
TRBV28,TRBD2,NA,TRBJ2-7,TGTGCCAGCAGAGTACTAGCGGGAGACTTC,CASRVLAGDF
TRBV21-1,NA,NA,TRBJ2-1,TGTGCCAGCAGCTCGGGACTAGCCGAAGTTATTTACAATGAGCAGTTCTTC,CASSSGLAEVIYNEQFF
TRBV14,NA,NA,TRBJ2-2,TGTGCCAGTAGCCAGTTAAGGAACACCGGGGAGCTGTTTTTT,CASSQLRNTGELFF
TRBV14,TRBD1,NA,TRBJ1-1,TGTGCCAGCAGCCAAGTGGGGACAGGGGAGAGGGACACTGAAGCTTTCTTT,CASSQVGTGERDTEAFF
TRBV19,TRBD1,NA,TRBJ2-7,TGTGCCAGTTCACAGGGGTACGAGCAGTACTTC,CASSQGYEQYF
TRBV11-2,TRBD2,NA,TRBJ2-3,TGTGCCAGCAGCCTGAGCAAACTAGCGGGAATGTCAGATACGCAGTATTTT,CASSLSKLAGMSDTQYF
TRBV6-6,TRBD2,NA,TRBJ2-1,TGTGCCAGCAGGATCTCTAGCGGGAGAGGGAATGAGCAGTTCTTC,CASRISSGRGNEQFF
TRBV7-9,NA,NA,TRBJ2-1,TGTGCCAGCAGCTTACAAGCGAATGAGCAGTTCTTC,CASSLQANEQFF
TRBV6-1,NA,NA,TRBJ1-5,TGTGCCAGCAGTGAGAGACAGAATTATCAGCCCCAGCATTTT,CASSERQNYQPQHF
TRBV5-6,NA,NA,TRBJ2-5,TGTGCCAGCAGCTGGGGGCCGATGCCTAGCGGCGAAGAGACCCAGTACTTC,CASSWGPMPSGEETQYF
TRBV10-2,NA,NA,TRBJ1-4,TGCGCCAGCAGTGGGGGGCAGGGTCGGGAAAAACTGTTTTTT,CASSGGQGREKLFF
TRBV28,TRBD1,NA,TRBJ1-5,TGTGCCAGCAGTTCACCGGGACAGGGTAGGAGCAATCAGCCCCAGCATTTT,CASSSPGQGRSNQPQHF
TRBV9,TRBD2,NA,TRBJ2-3,TGTGCCAGCAGCGTAGCAGTAGCGGGCCTGTCTGGCACAGATACGCAGTATTTT,CASSVAVAGLSGTDTQYF
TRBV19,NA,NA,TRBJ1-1,TGTGCCAGTAGTATTCCGGGGGGAGGGAACACTGAAGCTTTCTTT,CASSIPGGGNTEAFF
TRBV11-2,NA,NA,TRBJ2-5,TGTGCCAGCAGCCCTCCTCAGGGTCGAGAGACCCAGTACTTC,CASSPPQGRETQYF
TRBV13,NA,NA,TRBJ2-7,TGTGCCAGCAGCTTAGTCCCCTACGAGCAGTACTTC,CASSLVPYEQYF
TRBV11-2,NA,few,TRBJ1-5,TGTGCCAGCAGCATCGACTTAAATCAGCCCCAGCATTTT,CASSIDLNQPQHF
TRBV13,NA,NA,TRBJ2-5,TGTGCCAGCAGCCTCAGTTGGGACGGCCAAGAGACCCAGTACTTC,CASSLSWDGQETQYF
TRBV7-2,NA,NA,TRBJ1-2,TGTGCCAGCAGCTCGCAACAGGGTGATGGCTACACCTTC,CASSSQQGDGYTF
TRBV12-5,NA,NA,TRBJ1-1,TGTGCTAGTGGCTCCTTAGTGAACACTGAAGCTTTCTTT,CASGSLVNTEAFF
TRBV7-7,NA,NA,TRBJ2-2,TGTGCCAGCAGCTGGGGGGCGGCCGGGGAGCTGTTTTTT,CASSWGAAGELFF
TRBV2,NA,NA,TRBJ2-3,TGTGCCAGCAGGTTAGCAGATACGCAGTATTTT,CASRLADTQYF
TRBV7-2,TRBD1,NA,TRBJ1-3,TGTGCCAGCAGCTTAGCGGTCGGGACAGGGACTGGAAACACCATATATTTT,CASSLAVGTGTGNTIYF
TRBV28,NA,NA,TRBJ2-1,TGTGCCAGCAGTTTTGGTAGCGGTTACAATGAGCAGTTCTTC,CASSFGSGYNEQFF
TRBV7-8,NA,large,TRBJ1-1,TGTGCCAGCAGCGTCAGTGGGGGGTTTGTGAACACTGAAGCTTTCTTT,CASSVSGGFVNTEAFF
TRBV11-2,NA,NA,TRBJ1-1,TGTGCCAGCAGCTTAGGAACAGTGAACACTGAAGCTTTCTTT,CASSLGTVNTEAFF
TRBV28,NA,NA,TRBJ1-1,TGTGCCAGCAGTCCCCTACGATCGGGAAGGTTGTCCACTGAAGCTTTCTTT,CASSPLRSGRLSTEAFF
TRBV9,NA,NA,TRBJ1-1,TGTGCCAGCAGCGTAGAGTCCCGGTTCATGAACACTGAAGCTTTCTTT,CASSVESRFMNTEAFF
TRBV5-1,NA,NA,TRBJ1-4,TGCGCCAGCAGCTTGGACAGGTATAATGAAAAACTGTTTTTT,CASSLDRYNEKLFF
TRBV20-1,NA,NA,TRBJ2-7,TGCAGTGCTAGACACACTTACGAGCAGTACTTC,CSARHTYEQYF
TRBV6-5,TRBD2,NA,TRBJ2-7,TGTGCCAGCGTAGCTGTCCTAGCGGGAGGGTACGAGCAGTACTTC,CASVAVLAGGYEQYF
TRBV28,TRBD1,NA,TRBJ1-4,TGTGCCAGCAGTTTCCCCCAGGGGGCTAATGAAAAACTGTTTTTT,CASSFPQGANEKLFF
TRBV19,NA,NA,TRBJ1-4,TGTGCCAGTGCTTCCCGGACAGCCCTATTCAGTAATGAAAAACTGTTTTTT,CASASRTALFSNEKLFF
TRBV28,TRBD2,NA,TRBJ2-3,TGTGCCAGCAGTAAAACTAGCGGGAGTGCAGATACGCAGTATTTT,CASSKTSGSADTQYF
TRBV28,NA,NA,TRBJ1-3,TGTGCCACCCATCAGGGGAACGGCGCTGGAAACACCATATATTTT,CATHQGNGAGNTIYF
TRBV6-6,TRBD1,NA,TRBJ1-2,TGTGCCAGCAGTTATGACGGGACAGGGTATTATGGCTACACCTTC,CASSYDGTGYYGYTF
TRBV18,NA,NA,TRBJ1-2,TGTGCCAGCTCACCACCCCCCGGACTAGACAGTCGCTATGGCTACACCTTC,CASSPPPGLDSRYGYTF
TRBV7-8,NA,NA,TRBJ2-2,TGTGCCAGCAGCTTAAGGGAGAACACCGGGGAGCTGTTTTTT,CASSLRENTGELFF
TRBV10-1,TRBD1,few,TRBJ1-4,TGCGCCAGCAAAGGAGGGGGCTGTGAAAAACTGTTTTTT,CASKGGGCEKLFF
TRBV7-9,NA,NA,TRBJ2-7,TGTGCCAGCAGCTTAAGGGGCGGGAACTACGAGCAGTACTTC,CASSLRGGNYEQYF
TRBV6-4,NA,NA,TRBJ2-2,TGTGCCAGCAGTGACTCGCTAGGGAGAGGAAGCGGCGGGGAGCTGTTTTTT,CASSDSLGRGSGGELFF
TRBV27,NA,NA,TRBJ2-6,TGTGCCAGCAGTCTTTATGGGGCCCCAATCTACTCTGGGGCCAACGTCCTGACTTTC,CASSLYGAPIYSGANVLTF
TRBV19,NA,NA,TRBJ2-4,TGTGCCAGCGCCGAGTTTTCGGATCCAGGGTTCACCAAAAACATTCAGTACTTC,CASAEFSDPGFTKNIQYF